Described below is a single T cell receptor (beta chain) sequence and its context. Its specificity is unknown. This specimen comes from a study of PD-1 blockade in classical Hodgkin lymphoma. Study-level results: Unlike CD8+ TCR diversity, which did not rise significantly by C4D1, CD4+ TCR diversity did.

All patients relapsed after autologous stem cell transplantation, and brentuximab vedotin exposure varied. Isolation of CD4+ T cells from thawed PBMCs was performed by magnetic negative selection. The assay was immunoSEQ multiplex PCR, and TCRdb's table has in-frame clones only and misses some. The top ten hold 9% to 13% of the sample, which has more than 7,500 clones, around 81% seen once. The CDR3 totals 13 residues. Trimming cost V 2 bases and J 5 bases, with 4 bases left between them. Germline V lookup: CDR1 MNHNY, CDR2 SVGAGI (reference sequence). This specimen was CD4+ T cells from blood, taken at baseline. The origin of this receptor is a human donor with classical Hodgkin lymphoma. The chain uses TRBV6-6 and TRBJ1-6, with unresolved D. This CDR3 reads CASSYGNNSPLHF. The CDR3 nucleotides read TGTGCCAGCAGTTACGGGAATAATTCACCCCTCCACTTT.